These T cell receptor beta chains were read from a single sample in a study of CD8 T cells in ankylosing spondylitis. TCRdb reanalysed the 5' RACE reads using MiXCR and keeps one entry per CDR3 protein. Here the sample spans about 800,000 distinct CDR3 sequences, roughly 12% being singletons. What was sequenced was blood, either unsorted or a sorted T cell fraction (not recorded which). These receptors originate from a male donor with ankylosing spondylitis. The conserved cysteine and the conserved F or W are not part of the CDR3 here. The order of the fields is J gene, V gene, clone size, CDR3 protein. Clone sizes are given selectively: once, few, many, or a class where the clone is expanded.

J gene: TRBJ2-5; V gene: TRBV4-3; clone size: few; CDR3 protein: ASSQESGQGYSQY
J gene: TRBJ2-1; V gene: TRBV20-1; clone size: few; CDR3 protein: SGSGPRYNEQF
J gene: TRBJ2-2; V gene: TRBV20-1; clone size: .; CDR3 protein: SASDPGGGLGELF
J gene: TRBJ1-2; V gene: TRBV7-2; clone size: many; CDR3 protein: ASSLVRQVPGYT
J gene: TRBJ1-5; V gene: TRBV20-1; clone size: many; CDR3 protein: SAPHRGGPQH
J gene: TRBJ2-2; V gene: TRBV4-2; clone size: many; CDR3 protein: ASSQERLANTGELF
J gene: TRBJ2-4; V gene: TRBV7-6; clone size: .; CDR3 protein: ASSRAGQGDIQY
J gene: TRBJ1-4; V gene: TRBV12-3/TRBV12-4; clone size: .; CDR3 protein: ASSATGGGINEKLF
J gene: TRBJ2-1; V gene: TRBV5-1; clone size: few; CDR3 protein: ASSLELGLALNEQF
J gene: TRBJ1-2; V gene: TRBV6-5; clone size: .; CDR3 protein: ASSYSGQNRNYGYT
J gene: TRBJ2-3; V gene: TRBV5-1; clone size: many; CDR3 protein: ASSFGQVTDTQY
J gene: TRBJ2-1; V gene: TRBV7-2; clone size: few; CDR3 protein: ASSQRAGAGRQF
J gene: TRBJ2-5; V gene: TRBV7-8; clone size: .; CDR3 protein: ASSPRGTQETQY
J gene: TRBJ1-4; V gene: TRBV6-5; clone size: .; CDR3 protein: ASRYGARNEKLF
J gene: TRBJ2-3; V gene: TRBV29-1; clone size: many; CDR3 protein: SLSRGSATDTQY
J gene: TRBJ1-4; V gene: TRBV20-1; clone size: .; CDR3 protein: SARPIDRTNEKLF
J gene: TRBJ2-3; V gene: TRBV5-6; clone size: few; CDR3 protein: ASERLTSAQSNTQY
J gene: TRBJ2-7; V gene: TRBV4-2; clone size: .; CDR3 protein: ASSQGRGSYEQY
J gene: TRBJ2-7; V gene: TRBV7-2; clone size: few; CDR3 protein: ASSAGQGRGKQY
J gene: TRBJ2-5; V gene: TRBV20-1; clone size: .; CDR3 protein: SASWTVQETQY
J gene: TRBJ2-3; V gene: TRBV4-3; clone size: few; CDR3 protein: ASSPGLAGLSTDTQY
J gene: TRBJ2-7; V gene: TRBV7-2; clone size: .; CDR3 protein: ASSLAQLLY
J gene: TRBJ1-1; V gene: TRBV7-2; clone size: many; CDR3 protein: ASSSRTENTEAF
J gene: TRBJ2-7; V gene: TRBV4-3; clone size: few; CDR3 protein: ASSQDVQTYEQY
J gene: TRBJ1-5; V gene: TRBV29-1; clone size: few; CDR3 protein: SVEDGFDQPQH
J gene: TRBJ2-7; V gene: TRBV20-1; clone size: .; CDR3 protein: SASGTSGGASYYEQY
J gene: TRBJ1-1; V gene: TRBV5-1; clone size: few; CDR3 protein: ASSLVQGASTEAF
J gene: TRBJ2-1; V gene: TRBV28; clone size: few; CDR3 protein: ASRSAQGSYNEQF
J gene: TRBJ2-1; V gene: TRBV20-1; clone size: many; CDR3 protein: SAPKRDSHNEQF
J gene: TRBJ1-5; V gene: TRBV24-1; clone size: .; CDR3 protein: ATSEGGEGNQPQH
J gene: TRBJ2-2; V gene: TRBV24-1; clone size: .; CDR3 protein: ATSRPSGELF
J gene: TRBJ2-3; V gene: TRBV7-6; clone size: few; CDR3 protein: ASSLGRTFSSTDTQY
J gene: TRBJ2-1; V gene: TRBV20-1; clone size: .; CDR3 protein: SARGSSGGTYNEQF
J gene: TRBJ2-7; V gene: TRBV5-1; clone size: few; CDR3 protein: ASSWGLAESSYEQY
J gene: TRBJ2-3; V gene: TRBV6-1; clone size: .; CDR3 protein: ASNSNTQY
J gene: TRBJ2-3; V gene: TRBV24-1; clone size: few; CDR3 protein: ATSDDRGTDTQY
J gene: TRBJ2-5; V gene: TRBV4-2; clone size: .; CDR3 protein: ASSRRAGGETQY
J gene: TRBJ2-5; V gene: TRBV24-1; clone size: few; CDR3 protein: ATSDHFNRDREQETQY
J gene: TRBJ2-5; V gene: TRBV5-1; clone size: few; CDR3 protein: ASSFLGPTQETQY
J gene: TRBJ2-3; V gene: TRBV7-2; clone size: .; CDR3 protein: ASRVPKREGGTDTQY
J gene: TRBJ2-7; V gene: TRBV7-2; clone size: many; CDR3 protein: ASSLSGTTYEQY
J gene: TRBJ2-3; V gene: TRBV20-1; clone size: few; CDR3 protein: SAGDRSPYTQY
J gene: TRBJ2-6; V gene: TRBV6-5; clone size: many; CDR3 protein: ASSYSEATGANVLT
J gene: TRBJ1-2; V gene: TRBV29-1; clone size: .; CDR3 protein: SVGQINGYT
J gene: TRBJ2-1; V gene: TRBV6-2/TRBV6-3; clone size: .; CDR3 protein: ASSYIPYNEQF
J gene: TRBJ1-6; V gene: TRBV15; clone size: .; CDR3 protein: ATKSTGYNSPLH
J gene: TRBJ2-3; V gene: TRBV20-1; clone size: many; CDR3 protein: SASRRRGDTDTQY
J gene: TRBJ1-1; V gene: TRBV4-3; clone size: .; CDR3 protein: ASSQDWVYTEAF
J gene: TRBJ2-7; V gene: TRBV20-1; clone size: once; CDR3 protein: SARGPRGRDEQY
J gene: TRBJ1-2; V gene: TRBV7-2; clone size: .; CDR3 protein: ASSLPGTANYGYT
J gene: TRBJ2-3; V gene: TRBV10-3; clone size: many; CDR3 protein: AITRDRSADTQY
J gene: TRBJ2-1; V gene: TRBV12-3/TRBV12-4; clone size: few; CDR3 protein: ASTRGSGRSYNEQF
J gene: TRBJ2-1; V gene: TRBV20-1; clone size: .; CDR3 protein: SASGLAGNDNEQF
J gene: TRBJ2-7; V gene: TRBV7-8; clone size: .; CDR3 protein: ASSFGLFYEQY
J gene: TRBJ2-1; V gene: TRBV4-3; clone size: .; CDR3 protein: ASSQDTDPSYNEQF
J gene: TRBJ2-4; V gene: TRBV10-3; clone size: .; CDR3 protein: AISHTTENIQY
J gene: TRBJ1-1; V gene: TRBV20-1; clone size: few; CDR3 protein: SANQGTNEAF
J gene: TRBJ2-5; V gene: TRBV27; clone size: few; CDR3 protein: ASSPVARYWGGETQY
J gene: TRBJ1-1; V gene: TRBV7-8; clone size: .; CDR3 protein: ASSFLNQGYTEAF
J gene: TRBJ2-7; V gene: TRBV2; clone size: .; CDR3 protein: ASSVTNYEQY